These 23 T cell receptor beta chains were all obtained from the same sample, sequenced in a study of chemoradiotherapy in HPV16-positive cancers. The method was immunoSEQ multiplex PCR; TCRdb's version includes in-frame clones alone and lacks a portion of them. The sample consists of about 7,400 clones, around 74% of them appearing once. Sequencing was performed on tumor tissue, taken from a patient who underwent chemoradiotherapy. These receptors came from a human donor with HPV-associated anogenital cancer.

The J gene is TRBJ2-5, the V gene TRBV7-6, with a weak D call TRBD1 (6 bases). Trimming pared 3 bases from V and 4 bases from J, leaving 12 bases between. CDR1 SGHVS and CDR2 FNYEAQ come from the germline V gene. The CDR3 extends over 14 amino acids. The CDR3 DNA is TGTGCCAGCAGCTTTGTCGCAGGGGCAGAGACCCAGTACTTC. It is translated as CASSFVAGAETQYF.

The V and J genes are TRBV5-6 and TRBJ2-7; the D is unclear. This CDR3 is 11 amino acids long. Per germline, CDR1 SGHDT and CDR2 YYEEEE. The V end was cut by 2 bases, the J end by 0 bases, with 0 bases between. CDR3 DNA sequence: TGTGCCAGCAGCTTCTCCTACGAGCAGTACTTC. Encoded protein: CASSFSYEQYF.

J is TRBJ2-7 and V is TRBV27; no firm D call. With 1 base removed from V and 6 bases from J, the gap between germline ends came to 13 bases. Germline V gene data show CDR1 as MNHEY and CDR2 as SMNVEV (reference sequence). CDR3 length: 14 residues. The CDR3 loop reads CASSLLGSRAEQYF. The CDR3 nucleotides are TGTGCCAGCAGTTTATTGGGCTCCCGGGCCGAGCAGTACTTC.

The genes are TRBV2 and TRBJ2-3; D is tentatively TRBD1 or TRBD2 (5 bases each). In germline, CDR1 is SNHLY, CDR2 FYNNEI. The CDR3 has 15 residues. The germline V and J ends were trimmed by 3 bases and 3 bases, with 13 bases remaining between them. For the CDR3, the DNA is TGTGCCAGCAGTGAGGGCATAGGGGAGACAGATACGCAGTATTTT. Encoded protein: CASSEGIGETDTQYF. Full variable domain (missing parts from reference TRBV2 and TRBJ2-3): EPEVTQTPSHQVTQMGQEVILRCVPISNHLYFYWYRQILGQKVEFLVSFYNNEISEKSEIFDDQFSVERPDGSNFTLKIRSTKLEDSAMYFCASSEGIGETDTQYFGPGTRLTVL.

The genes are TRBV18 and TRBJ1-1; a possible D gene is TRBD1 (6 bases). The germline CDR1 and CDR2 sequences are KGHSH and LQKENI. CDR3 length: 14 amino acids. V was pared by 3 bases and J by 3 bases, with 11 bases between. The CDR3 region has the DNA TGTGCCAGCTCACCGGCCAGGGGCGACACTGAAGCTTTCTTT. Amino acid sequence: CASSPARGDTEAFF.

This clone was seen more than once but under ten times. This rearrangement joins TRBV27 to TRBJ2-2, with D perhaps matching TRBD1 (6 bases). Looked up from germline, CDR1 is MNHEY and CDR2 is SMNVEV (reference sequence). V lost 5 bases and J 7 bases, leaving 8 bases between the germline ends. This CDR3 contains 12 residues. The chain's CDR3 is CASSTRGGELFF. The DNA of the CDR3 is TGTGCCAGCAGTACCAGGGGCGGGGAGCTGTTTTTT.

V gene TRBV7-9 combines with J gene TRBJ2-7; a weak D match, TRBD1 (5 bases). Trimming pared 8 bases from V and 5 bases from J, leaving 16 bases between. This CDR3 spans 13 amino acids. Germline assignment: CDR1 SEHNR and CDR2 FQNEAQ (reference sequence). The CDR3 nucleotides read TGTGCCAGCGGAATGGTCGTAGGGGACGAGCAGTACTTC. It translates to CASGMVVGDEQYF.

The rearrangement joins TRBV11-2 to TRBJ1-1, with D uncertain. V was trimmed by 3 bases and J by 3 bases, leaving 8 bases between them. CDR3 size: 13 residues. Germline values: CDR1 SGHAT, CDR2 FQNNGV. The CDR3 region is CASSFQRDTEAFF. The CDR3 region has the DNA TGTGCCAGCAGCTTCCAAAGGGACACTGAAGCTTTCTTT.

The table lists this clone with a few counts. The V call is TRBV6-5, the J call TRBJ2-2; D may be TRBD1 or TRBD2 (6 bases each). V gave up 2 bases and J gave up 2 bases, with 9 bases separating them. Germline loops: CDR1 MNHEY, CDR2 SVGAGI. The CDR3 is 15 amino acids. The chain's CDR3 is CASSYRGPNTGELFF. Written as DNA, the CDR3 is TGTGCCAGCAGTTACCGGGGGCCAAACACCGGGGAGCTGTTTTTT.

This sequence joins TRBV5-1 and TRBJ2-6; 7 bases fit TRBD1. The CDR3 runs 16 residues. Trimming cost V 3 bases and J 2 bases; bases outside gene matches: 5. Looked up from germline, CDR1 is SGHRS and CDR2 is YFSETQ. The CDR3 DNA sequence: TGCGCCAGCAGCTCCTTTCAGGGGGCTGGGGCCAACGTCCTGACTTTC. It codes for CASSSFQGAGANVLTF.

The chain couples TRBV10-2 to TRBJ2-7; D remains unclear. CDR1 and CDR2 from the germline V gene are WSHSY and SAAADI. The CDR3 covers 12 residues. Trimming left V 3 bases short and J 5 bases short, with 8 bases between. As DNA, the CDR3 is TGCGCCAGCAGTGACCCTCTCAACGAGCAGTACTTC. Protein sequence: CASSDPLNEQYF.

The chain's CDR3 is CAIRDGQGQGYTF. CDR3 DNA sequence: TGTGCCATCAGAGATGGACAGGGACAAGGCTACACCTTC. The chain is built from TRBV10-3 and TRBJ1-2, with 8 bases matching TRBD1. With V trimmed by 6 bases and J by 8 bases, 8 bases remained unmatched. The CDR3 covers 13 residues. CDR1 and CDR2 from the germline V gene are ENHRY and SYGVKD.

In its sample, this clone was seen once. V is TRBV7-2 and J is TRBJ2-1, with 13 positions matching TRBD2. The CDR3 has 15 residues. V was clipped by 5 bases and J by 2 bases; unmatched bases: 0. Germline values: CDR1 SGHTA, CDR2 FQGNSA. The CDR3 nucleotides read TGTGCCAGCAGCGGGACTAGCGGGGCCTACAATGAGCAGTTCTTC. Translating gives CASSGTSGAYNEQFF.

CDR3 loop: CASSLELTQPQHF. Written as DNA, the CDR3 is TGTGCCAGCAGTTTAGAGCTTACTCAGCCCCAGCATTTT. This rearrangement joins TRBV28 to TRBJ1-5; no definite D call. Germline assignment: CDR1 MDHEN and CDR2 SYDVKM. CDR3 size: 13 residues. Trimming stripped 2 bases from V and 6 bases from J, with 8 bases between.

The rearrangement joins TRBV6-6 to TRBJ1-4, with D possibly matching TRBD1 (5 bases). CDR1 is MNHNY and CDR2 is SVGAGI in the germline V gene (reference sequence). Trimming removed 0 bases from V and 4 bases from J, with 9 bases in between. This CDR3 comprises 15 residues. CDR3 in amino acids: CASSYSGPYNEKLFF. The CDR3 region has the DNA TGTGCCAGCAGTTACTCGGGGCCTTATAATGAAAAACTGTTTTTT.

The chain combines TRBV6-7 with TRBJ2-5; D might be TRBD1 (6 bases). TRBV6-7 is an ORF, and what it does is uncertain. V was clipped by 0 bases and J by 5 bases, with 25 bases between them. The CDR3 runs to 19 residues. The CDR3 loop is CASSYSQGHQVQGGETQYF. CDR3 sequence (DNA): TGTGCCAGCAGTTACTCACAGGGACACCAGGTCCAAGGTGGGGAGACCCAGTACTTC.

This rearrangement joins TRBV29-1 to TRBJ2-1; possible D gene TRBD1, 6 bases. The V gene's germline CDR1 is SQVTM and CDR2 ANQGSEA. V lost 3 bases and J lost 6, with 18 bases in between. There are 15 residues in the CDR3. The CDR3 region is CSVETTPTGFNEQFF. The CDR3 coding sequence is TGCAGCGTTGAGACTACCCCGACAGGTTTCAATGAGCAGTTCTTC.

The chain uses TRBV29-1 and TRBJ2-5; D remains unclear. CDR3 size: 11 residues. Trimming cost V 3 bases and J 4 bases, with 6 bases left between them. The germline CDR1 and CDR2 sequences are SQVTM and ANQGSEA. The CDR3, as DNA: TGCAGCGTTGACCCGGGAGAGACCCAGTACTTC. The encoded protein is CSVDPGETQYF.

The genes are TRBV7-7 and TRBJ2-7; TRBD2 aligns across 7 bases. Trimming removed 0 bases from V and 4 bases from J; junction bases left unmatched: 0. Germline assignment: CDR1 SSHAT and CDR2 FNYEAQ (reference sequence). The CDR3 covers 13 residues. The CDR3: CASSLAGGYEQYF. Written as DNA, the CDR3 is TGTGCCAGCAGCTTAGCGGGGGGGTACGAGCAGTACTTC.

This clone has just a few counts. This chain uses TRBV21-1 with TRBJ1-5; the DNA was not used to check the table's D call, TRBD1. TRBV21-1 is reported as a pseudogene. This CDR3 has 22 residues. CDR3 amino acids: CASSPPADLRAPTLYSNQPQHF. CDR3 nucleotide sequence: TGTGCCAGCAGCCCTCCAGCCGACCTCAGGGCGCCCACCCTCTATAGCAATCAGCCCCAGCATTTT.

The CDR3, as DNA: TGTGCCACCAGCAGAGATTTCAGGGGTAATCAGCCCCAGCATTTT. Its translation: CATSRDFRGNQPQHF. The rearrangement links TRBV15 to TRBJ1-5; D is perhaps TRBD1 (6 bases). Germline V gene lookup returns CDR1 LNHNV and CDR2 YYDKDF (reference sequence). This CDR3 is built from 15 residues. With 0 bases removed from V and 4 bases from J, the gap between germline ends came to 10 bases.

This chain links TRBV4-1 with TRBJ2-3; D gene unclear. The V end was cut by 0 bases, the J end by 3 bases, with 7 bases between. CDR1 and CDR2 (germline): MGHRA, YSYEKL. The CDR3 sequence is 14 residues long. The CDR3, as DNA: TGCGCCAGCAGCCAAGATGGGTGGACAGATACGCAGTATTTT. Amino acids: CASSQDGWTDTQYF.

The gene calls are TRBV10-3 and TRBJ1-5; possible D gene TRBD1, 6 bases. CDR1 and CDR2 (germline): ENHRY, SYGVKD. V was cut by 2 bases and J by 4 bases, with 12 bases left in between. The CDR3 covers 15 residues. As DNA, the CDR3 is TGTGCCATCAGTGAGACAGGGACACTAAATCAGCCCCAGCATTTT. Encoded protein: CAISETGTLNQPQHF.